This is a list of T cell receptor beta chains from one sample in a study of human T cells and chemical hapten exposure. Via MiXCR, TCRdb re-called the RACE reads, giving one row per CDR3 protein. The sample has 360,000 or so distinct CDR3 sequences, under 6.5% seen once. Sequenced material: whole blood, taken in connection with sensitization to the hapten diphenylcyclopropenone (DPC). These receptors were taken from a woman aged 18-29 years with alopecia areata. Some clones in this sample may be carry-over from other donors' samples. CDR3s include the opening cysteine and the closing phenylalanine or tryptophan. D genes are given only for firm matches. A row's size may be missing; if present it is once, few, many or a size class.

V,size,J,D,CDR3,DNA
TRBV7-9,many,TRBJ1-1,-,CASSQLQGEAFF,TGTGCCAGCAGCCAACTCCAGGGTGAAGCTTTCTTT
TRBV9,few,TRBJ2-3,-,CASSLRWGTDTQYF,TGTGCCAGCAGCCTGCGTTGGGGGACAGATACGCAGTATTTT
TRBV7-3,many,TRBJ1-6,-,CASSPDWYSPLHF,TGTGCCAGCAGTCCCGATTGGTATTCACCCCTCCACTTT
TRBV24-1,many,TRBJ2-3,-,CATSAISGGRDTQYF,TGTGCCACCAGTGCCATTTCCGGGGGGCGGGATACGCAGTATTTT
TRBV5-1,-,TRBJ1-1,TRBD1,CASSLAPGTVNTEAFF,TGCGCCAGCAGCTTGGCACCCGGGACAGTGAACACTGAAGCTTTCTTT
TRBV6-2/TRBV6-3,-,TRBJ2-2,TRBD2,CASSYPREATRDTGELFF,TGTGCCAGCAGTTACCCCCGGGAGGCCACTCGCGACACCGGGGAGCTGTTTTTT
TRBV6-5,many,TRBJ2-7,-,CASSYSPRSYEQYF,TGTGCCAGCAGTTACTCCCCCCGGTCCTACGAGCAGTACTTC
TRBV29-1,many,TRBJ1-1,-,CSVGKLQGANTEAFF,TGCAGCGTTGGTAAACTACAGGGTGCGAACACTGAAGCTTTCTTT
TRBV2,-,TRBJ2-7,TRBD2,CASSGTSGEQYF,TGTGCCAGCAGTGGGACTAGCGGTGAGCAGTACTTC
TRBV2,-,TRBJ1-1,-,CASSETLGGTEAFF,TGTGCCAGCAGTGAAACCCTTGGGGGAACTGAAGCTTTCTTT
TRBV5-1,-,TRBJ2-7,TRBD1,CASRAQGAAYEQYF,TGCGCCAGCAGGGCACAGGGGGCGGCCTACGAGCAGTACTTC
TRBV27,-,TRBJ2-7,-,CASTPSGLSYEQYF,TGTGCCAGCACCCCGTCCGGGCTCTCCTACGAGCAGTACTTC
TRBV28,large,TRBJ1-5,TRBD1,CASSFTWASDRVF,TGTGCCAGCAGTTTCACGTGGGCATCGGACAGGGTTTTT
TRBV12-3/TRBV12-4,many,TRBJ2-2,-,CASSPEGTSNTGELFF,TGTGCCAGCAGTCCAGAAGGGACTTCGAACACCGGGGAGCTGTTTTTT
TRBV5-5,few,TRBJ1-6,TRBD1,CASSFWGQGASPLHF,TGTGCCAGCAGCTTTTGGGGACAGGGTGCTTCACCCCTCCACTTT
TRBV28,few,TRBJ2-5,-,CASSFQRPGHGELIITRSTQYF,TGTGCCAGCAGTTTTCAACGACCGGGACACGGAGAGTTGATTATCACTCGGAGTACCCAGTACTTC
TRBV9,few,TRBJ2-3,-,CASSRDVDTQYF,TGTGCCAGCAGCCGAGACGTGGATACGCAGTATTTT
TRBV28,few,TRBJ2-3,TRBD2,CASSYGLSGDTDTQYF,TGTGCCAGCAGTTACGGACTGAGCGGGGACACAGATACGCAGTATTTT
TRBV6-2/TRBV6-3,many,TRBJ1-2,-,CASTSPASNYGYTF,TGTGCCAGCACCTCACCCGCCTCTAACTATGGCTACACCTTC
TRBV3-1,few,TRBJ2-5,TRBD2,CASSRLAGGYLKETQYF,TGTGCCAGCAGCCGTCTAGCGGGGGGCTACCTAAAAGAGACCCAGTACTTC
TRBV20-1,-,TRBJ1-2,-,CSARGFGSYGYTF,TGCAGTGCTAGAGGGTTCGGAAGCTATGGCTACACCTTC
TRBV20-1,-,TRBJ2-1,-,CSAALAAEQFF,TGCAGTGCTGCCCTAGCAGCTGAGCAGTTCTTC
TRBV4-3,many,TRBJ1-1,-,CASSQNGLEAFF,TGCGCCAGCAGCCAGAATGGGCTGGAAGCTTTCTTT
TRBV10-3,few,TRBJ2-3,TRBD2,CAISGLADTDTQYF,TGTGCCATCAGTGGCCTAGCGGACACAGATACGCAGTATTTT
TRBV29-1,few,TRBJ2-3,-,CSGQGQSRDTQYF,TGCAGCGGACAAGGACAGTCGAGAGATACGCAGTATTTT
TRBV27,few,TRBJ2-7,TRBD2,CASSLSITSGASYEQYF,TGTGCCAGCAGTTTATCGATAACGAGCGGGGCGTCCTACGAGCAGTACTTC
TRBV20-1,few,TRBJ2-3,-,CSAEGIESSTDTQYF,TGCAGTGCTGAGGGAATAGAGTCTTCCACAGATACGCAGTATTTT
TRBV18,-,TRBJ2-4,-,CASEGLAKNIQYF,TGTGCCAGTGAGGGTTTGGCCAAAAACATTCAGTACTTC
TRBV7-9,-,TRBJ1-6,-,CASSLAEVNPLHF,TGTGCCAGCAGCTTAGCGGAAGTGAATCCCCTCCACTTT
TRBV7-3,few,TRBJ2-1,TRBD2,CASSSSGGAIHEQFF,TGTGCCAGCAGCTCTAGCGGGGGGGCGATTCATGAGCAGTTCTTC
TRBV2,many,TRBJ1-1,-,CASVSESAEAFF,TGTGCCAGCGTTTCGGAGAGTGCTGAAGCTTTCTTT
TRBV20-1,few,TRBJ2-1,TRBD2,CSARGQRGVNNEQFF,TGCAGTGCTAGGGGTCAGCGGGGGGTTAACAATGAGCAGTTCTTC
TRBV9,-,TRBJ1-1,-,CASSAQQFNTEAFF,TGTGCCAGCAGCGCCCAACAATTTAACACTGAAGCTTTCTTT
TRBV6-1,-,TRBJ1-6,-,CASSEGPDIGGSPLHF,TGTGCCAGCAGTGAAGGGCCGGACATAGGTGGTTCACCCCTCCACTTT
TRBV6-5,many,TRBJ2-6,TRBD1,CASSYEDRGLGANVLTF,TGTGCCAGCAGTTACGAGGACAGGGGGCTGGGGGCCAACGTCCTGACTTTC
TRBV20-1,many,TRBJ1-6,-,CSARAEGKTYNSPLHF,TGCAGTGCTAGAGCGGAGGGGAAAACCTATAATTCACCCCTCCACTTT
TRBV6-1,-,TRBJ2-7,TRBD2,CASSAAGGLYEQYF,TGTGCCAGCAGTGCTGCGGGGGGCCTCTACGAGCAGTACTTC
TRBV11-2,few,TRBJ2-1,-,CASSLDPRAGGGLRNEQFF,TGTGCCAGCAGCTTAGACCCCCGAGCAGGGGGGGGCCTACGCAATGAGCAGTTCTTC
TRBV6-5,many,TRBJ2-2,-,CASSYRLDTGELFF,TGTGCCAGCAGTTACCGACTTGACACCGGGGAGCTGTTTTTT
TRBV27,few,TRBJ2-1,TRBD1,CASRIRDRPYNEQFF,TGTGCCAGCAGAATCCGGGACAGGCCGTACAATGAGCAGTTCTTC
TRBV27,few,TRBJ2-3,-,CASSLMGTDTQYF,TGTGCCAGCAGTTTAATGGGAACAGATACGCAGTATTTT
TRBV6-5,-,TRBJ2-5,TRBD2,CASRRFIAGGKETQYF,TGTGCCAGCAGGAGATTCATAGCGGGGGGGAAGGAGACCCAGTACTTC
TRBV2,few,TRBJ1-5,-,CASSDRFRGSNQPQHF,TGTGCCAGCAGTGACAGGTTCAGGGGTAGCAATCAGCCCCAGCATTTT
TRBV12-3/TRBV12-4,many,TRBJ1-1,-,CASRLGDMNTEAFF,TGTGCCAGCAGATTAGGGGACATGAACACTGAAGCTTTCTTT
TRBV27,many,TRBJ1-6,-,CASSLRPGGSPLHF,TGTGCCAGCAGTTTACGCCCCGGGGGGTCACCCCTCCACTTT
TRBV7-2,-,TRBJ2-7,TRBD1,CATSRQGSGEQYF,TGTGCCACCTCGAGACAGGGCTCCGGCGAGCAGTACTTC
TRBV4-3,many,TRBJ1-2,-,CASSREGEANYGYTF,TGCGCCAGCAGCCGGGAAGGGGAAGCTAACTATGGCTACACCTTC
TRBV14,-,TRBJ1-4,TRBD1,CASSQASGQGNEKLFF,TGTGCCAGCAGCCAGGCATCGGGACAGGGAAATGAAAAACTGTTTTTT
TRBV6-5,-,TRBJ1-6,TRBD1,CASSYPTNRGLYSPLHF,TGTGCCAGCAGTTACCCTACCAACAGGGGTCTATATTCACCCCTCCACTTT
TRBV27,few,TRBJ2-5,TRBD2,CASSQGMRGGEETQYF,TGTGCCAGCAGCCAAGGCATGCGCGGGGGGGAAGAGACCCAGTACTTC
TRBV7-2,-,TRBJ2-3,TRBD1,CASSLARTGVRPQYF,TGTGCCAGCAGCTTAGCTCGGACAGGAGTCCGCCCGCAGTATTTT
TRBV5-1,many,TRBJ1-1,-,CASSWGRSNTEAFF,TGCGCCAGCAGCTGGGGGCGGTCGAACACTGAAGCTTTCTTT
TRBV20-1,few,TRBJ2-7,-,CSAPVSQNTYEQYF,TGCAGTGCTCCCGTATCCCAGAACACCTACGAGCAGTACTTC
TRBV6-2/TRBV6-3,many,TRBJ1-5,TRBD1,CASSQTGGRIGNQPQHF,TGTGCCAGCAGTCAAACAGGGGGCAGGATTGGCAATCAGCCCCAGCATTTT